This T cell receptor beta chain stems from a study of blood T cell repertoires in COVID-19. Overall study context: Whether acute or convalescent, the COVID-19 samples came from the United States, Italy and Spain. The cDNA or gDNA used as material had been derived from T cells, B-cell-depleted T cells, or PBMCs.

In the original analysis: Counts of nucleated cells, estimated from reference gene primer amplification, were obtained. The repertoire was sequenced with immunoSEQ multiplex PCR; TCRdb's copy has only in-frame clones and lacks some. The V and J calls and clone size are taken from that table; D and trimming were inferred from the DNA. The sample lists 110,000 or so clones, approximately 85% occurring once. Sequencing was done on a sample of peripheral blood. The TCR comes from a human donor in a cohort sampled during active COVID-19.

CDR3 sequence reads: CASTRNRQNTGELFF. The CDR3, as DNA: TGTGCCAGTACCCGAAACCGACAGAACACCGGGGAGCTGTTTTTT. The chain recombines TRBV19 with TRBJ2-2; no definite D call. The length of the CDR3 is 15 residues. Germline-derived CDR1 and CDR2 are LNHDA and SQIVND (reference sequence). Trimming shortened V by 7 bases and J by 1 base, and 13 bases separated the two germline ends.